The 25 T cell receptor beta chains reported below all come from one sample, sequenced in a study of blood T cell repertoires in COVID-19. TCRdb's table, derived via immunoSEQ multiplex PCR, lists solely in-frame clones and lacks some. The sample contains about 59,000 clones, more than 80% of which appear only once. Sequenced material: peripheral blood. These receptors came from a man of 80 years or more with acute or convalescent COVID-19.

This chain connects TRBV28 to TRBJ2-1; maybe TRBD2 (5 bases). CDR1 MDHEN and CDR2 SYDVKM come from the germline V gene. Trimming stripped 6 bases from V and 0 bases from J, with 6 bases between. The CDR3 length is 13 residues. The CDR3 loop reads CASSGDSYNEQFF. The CDR3 DNA reads TGTGCCAGCAGCGGGGACTCCTACAATGAGCAGTTCTTC.

This chain links TRBV28 with TRBJ1-6, with D possibly TRBD1 on 6 matching bases. The V end lost 7 bases, the J end lost 4 bases, and 8 bases lay between the germline ends. Germline CDR1 is MDHEN and CDR2 is SYDVKM. The CDR3 covers 13 residues. Written as DNA, the CDR3 is TGTGCCAGCAAGACAGGTTATAATTCACCCCTCCACTTT. Residues: CASKTGYNSPLHF.

The V call is TRBV6-5, the J call TRBJ2-7; 9 bases are shared with TRBD1. J gave up 3 bases and V 7 bases, and 4 bases lay outside the gene matches. The germline CDR1 and CDR2 sequences are MNHEY and SVGAGI. This CDR3 comprises 13 residues. The CDR3 protein is CASNRDRVYEQYF. The CDR3 nucleotides read TGTGCCAGCAACCGGGACAGGGTCTACGAGCAGTACTTC.

For the CDR3, the DNA is TGTGCCAGCAGCCAATCCGGGACAGGGAACTATGGCTACACCTTC. It yields the protein CASSQSGTGNYGYTF. This chain connects TRBV3-1 (or the pseudogene TRBV3-2) to TRBJ1-2, with 9 bases lining up with TRBD1. The CDR3 is 15 amino acids. Germline CDR1 reads LGHDT; CDR2 reads YNNKEL (reference sequence). The junction had 3 bases not matched to a gene; V was cut back by 2 bases and J by 2 bases.

The table lists this clone with a few counts. CDR3 bases: TGTGCCAGCAGTCGAGGAGGCGAGCAGTACTTC. It specifies CASSRGGEQYF. The rearrangement uses TRBV6-2 or TRBV6-3 and TRBJ2-7; possibly TRBD2 for D (5 bases). The CDR3 has 11 amino acids. The V end was cut by 5 bases, the J end by 6 bases, with 8 bases between. Per the germline V gene, CDR1 is MNHEY and CDR2 is SVGEGT.

V gene TRBV28 combines with J gene TRBJ2-2; D unclear. Germline values: CDR1 MDHEN, CDR2 SYDVKM. CDR3 size: 13 residues. Deletions cut 6 bases from V and 4 bases from J, with 9 bases between. CDR3 nucleotide sequence: TGTGCCAGCAGCCCCGGTGCCACCGGGGAGCTGTTTTTT. It translates to CASSPGATGELFF.

The chain combines TRBV6-1 with TRBJ2-5; possibly TRBD2 for D (5 bases). CDR1 MNHNS and CDR2 SASEGT come from the germline V gene. Trimming shortened V by 1 base and J by 7 bases, and 13 bases separated the two germline ends. This CDR3 is built from 14 residues. CDR3 DNA sequence: TGTGCCAGCAGTGAAGGGATAGGCCGGGGGACCCAGTACTTC. Amino acid sequence: CASSEGIGRGTQYF.

The chain links TRBV30 to TRBJ2-1; 8 bases are shared with TRBD1. Germline lookup yields CDR1 GTSNPN and CDR2 SVGIG (reference sequence). The CDR3 loop spans 14 amino acids. The J segment lost 5 bases and the V segment lost 2 bases, leaving 5 bases of the junction unmatched. CDR3 sequence: CAWSRQGWNNEQFF. In DNA form, the CDR3 reads TGTGCCTGGAGTAGACAGGGGTGGAACAATGAGCAGTTCTTC. The full variable domain, its missing parts supplied by reference TRBV30 and TRBJ2-1, is SQTIHQWPATLVQPVGSPLSLECTVEGTSNPNLYWYRQAAGRGLQLLFYSVGIGQISSEVPQNLSASRPQDRQFILSSKKLLLSDSGFYLCAWSRQGWNNEQFFGPGTRLTVL.

A single count supports this clone. The chain carries TRBV11-2 and TRBJ2-3; 10 bases are shared with TRBD2. This CDR3 is built from 18 residues. V shed 2 bases, J shed 0 bases, and the junction held 8 bases outside the gene matches. Germline CDR1 is SGHAT and CDR2 is FQNNGV. The CDR3 sequence is CASSLPAGGHSSTDTQYF. CDR3 in DNA: TGTGCCAGCAGCTTACCAGCGGGGGGGCACTCCAGCACAGATACGCAGTATTTT.

Only one count was recorded for this clone. This chain connects TRBV5-1 to TRBJ2-1, with 9 bases lining up with TRBD1. CDR3 length equals 16 residues. V dropped 0 bases and J dropped 4; count of bases not matched to a gene: 5. Germline-derived CDR1 and CDR2 are SGHRS and YFSETQ. Here the CDR3 DNA reads TGCGCCAGCAGCTTGGGGGGACAGGGCGGGTACAATGAGCAGTTCTTC. Encoded protein: CASSLGGQGGYNEQFF.

The chain couples TRBV19 to TRBJ2-1, with 8 bases that match TRBD1. Looked up from germline, CDR1 is LNHDA and CDR2 is SQIVND (reference sequence). This CDR3 is built from 14 residues. The ends lost 10 bases at V and 8 bases at J; junction bases unmatched: 13. CDR3 region: CATSGTGSSDEQFF. CDR3 coding DNA: TGTGCCACTTCCGGGACAGGTTCTTCCGATGAGCAGTTCTTC.

The rearrangement joins TRBV7-2 to TRBJ2-2, with D unclear. This CDR3 is 14 amino acids long. V dropped 2 bases and J dropped 4 bases, with 8 bases sitting between them. Germline lookup yields CDR1 SGHTA and CDR2 FQGNSA. Written as DNA, the CDR3 is TGTGCCAGCAGCTTAAATAGTGCCACCGGGGAGCTGTTTTTT. Amino acids: CASSLNSATGELFF.

The chain has TRBV4-1 and TRBJ1-2; weak D call: TRBD1 (6 bases). The CDR3 length is 15 residues. The V end lost 0 bases, the J end lost 8 bases, and 16 bases lay between the germline ends. Looked up from germline, CDR1 is MGHRA and CDR2 is YSYEKL. The CDR3 loop is CASSQESGALLGYTF. DNA for the CDR3: TGCGCCAGCAGCCAAGAATCAGGGGCCCTCCTAGGCTACACCTTC.

The V and J genes are TRBV10-3 and TRBJ1-5, with D perhaps TRBD1 (6 bases). The CDR3 consists of 14 residues. V was shortened by 6 bases and J by 5 bases, with 14 bases between the two germline ends. Germline V gene lookup returns CDR1 ENHRY and CDR2 SYGVKD. For the CDR3, the DNA is TGTGCCATCAGGGCAGGGGCAGGGGATCAGCCCCAGCATTTT. Translating gives CAIRAGAGDQPQHF.

The V gene is TRBV5-1, the J gene TRBJ2-7; TRBD1 matches at 8 bases. J was trimmed by 4 bases and V by 1 base; bases with no gene match: 7. Per germline, CDR1 SGHRS and CDR2 YFSETQ. The CDR3 runs 15 residues. CDR3 protein: CASSLRPGGGYEQYF. CDR3 DNA: TGCGCCAGCAGCTTGCGGCCAGGGGGCGGGTACGAGCAGTACTTC. Supplemented by reference TRBV5-1 and TRBJ2-7, the full variable domain reads KAGVTQTPRYLIKTRGQQVTLSCSPISGHRSVSWYQQTPGQGLQFLFEYFSETQRNKGNFPGRFSGRQFSNSRSEMNVSTLELGDSALYLCASSLRPGGGYEQYFGPGTRLTVT.

The chain joins TRBV5-4 to TRBJ2-3; 9 nucleotides line up with TRBD2. In germline, CDR1 is SGHNT, CDR2 YYREEE (reference sequence). After removal of 3 bases from V and 1 base from J, the junction contained 6 bases not matched to a gene. The CDR3 spans 16 residues. The CDR3 DNA follows: TGTGCCAGCAGCTCAAAAGCGGGGGGAGGCACAGATACGCAGTATTTT. Its protein is CASSSKAGGGTDTQYF. The whole variable domain, remainder taken from reference TRBV5-4 and TRBJ2-3, is ETGVTQSPTHLIKTRGQQVTLRCSSQSGHNTVSWYQQALGQGPQFIFQYYREEENGRGNFPPRFSGLQFPNYSSELNVNALELDDSALYLCASSSKAGGGTDTQYFGPGTRLTVL.

The rearrangement uses TRBV7-8 and TRBJ1-2; possibly TRBD1 for D (5 bases). The CDR3 extends over 15 amino acids. The V and J ends lost 0 bases and 0 bases respectively, with 8 bases between them. Germline V CDR1 and CDR2: SGHVS, FQNEAQ. This CDR3 reads CASSLAGQANYGYTF. The DNA of the CDR3 is TGTGCCAGCAGCTTAGCGGGGCAAGCTAACTATGGCTACACCTTC.

This chain connects TRBV11-3 to TRBJ2-3; 11 bases match TRBD2. The V gene end was trimmed by 4 bases and the J gene end by 7 bases; junction bases not matched to a gene: 10. Germline lookup yields CDR1 SGHNT and CDR2 YENEEA. This CDR3 contains 16 residues. CDR3 bases: TGTGCCAGCAGCTGGGGAACTAGCGGGGGAGGAAATACGCAGTATTTT. As protein: CASSWGTSGGGNTQYF.

The chain carries TRBV18 and TRBJ1-1; 12 bases are shared with TRBD1. V lost 4 bases, J lost 5 bases, and 5 bases stayed unmatched. CDR1 KGHSH and CDR2 LQKENI come from the germline V gene. The length of the CDR3 is 15 residues. The CDR3 here is CASSLTGQGATEAFF. The CDR3 DNA sequence: TGTGCCAGCTCACTAACGGGACAGGGGGCAACTGAAGCTTTCTTT.

The rearrangement links TRBV29-1 to TRBJ2-3; D gene ambiguous. CDR1 is SQVTM, CDR2 ANQGSEA, per germline. Between the trimmed V and J ends, which lost 3 bases and 5 bases, there was a span of 9 bases. The CDR3 length is 12 residues. The CDR3 reads CSVDESGDTQYF. CDR3 coding DNA: TGCAGCGTTGATGAGAGTGGAGATACGCAGTATTTT.

This clone was detected once. The chain couples TRBV28 to TRBJ1-1; the match to TRBD1 covers 8 bases. This CDR3 has 15 residues. V lost 7 bases, J lost 1 base, and 8 bases stayed unmatched. The V gene's germline CDR1 is MDHEN and CDR2 SYDVKM. CDR3 loop: CASIPQGTGNTEAFF. Written as DNA, the CDR3 is TGTGCCAGCATTCCACAAGGGACAGGGAACACTGAAGCTTTCTTT.

The chain has TRBV10-3 and TRBJ2-7, with TRBD2 matching over 9 bases. The V and J ends lost 10 bases and 5 bases, in that order; junction bases with no gene match: 12. The CDR3 is made up of 14 amino acids. Germline V gene sequence: CDR1 ENHRY, CDR2 SYGVKD. This CDR3 is CATSTAGGVNEQYF. The CDR3 bases are TGTGCCACCTCGACAGCGGGGGGTGTCAACGAGCAGTACTTC.

The chain employs TRBV11-1 and TRBJ2-3; 9 positions agree with TRBD1. The V gene's germline CDR1 is SGHAT and CDR2 FQDESV (reference sequence). After removal of 6 bases from V and 9 bases from J, the junction contained 4 bases not matched to a gene. This CDR3 has 12 residues. The CDR3 sequence: CASRPGQGTQYF. The CDR3 coding sequence is TGTGCCAGCAGGCCTGGACAGGGGACGCAGTATTTT.

The V call is TRBV24-1, the J call TRBJ2-2; 10 nucleotides match TRBD1. Germline CDR1 and CDR2: KGHDR and SFDVKD. The CDR3 is 14 amino acids. V gave up 7 bases and J gave up 5 bases; unmatched junction bases: 3. CDR3 amino acids: CATSGQGGTGELFF. The CDR3 DNA sequence: TGTGCCACCAGCGGACAGGGGGGGACCGGGGAGCTGTTTTTT.

This chain links TRBV11-2 with TRBJ1-1; TRBD1 matches at 9 bases. The CDR3 is made up of 14 amino acids. V was pared by 5 bases and J by 7 bases, with 8 bases of the junction left unmatched. Germline-derived CDR1 and CDR2 are SGHAT and FQNNGV. CDR3 in amino acids: CASSPGTGFGEAFF. In DNA form, the CDR3 reads TGTGCCAGCAGCCCCGGGACAGGGTTTGGTGAAGCTTTCTTT.